The 22 T cell receptor beta chains below were found in one sample sequenced in a study of low-dose radiotherapy and immunotherapy resistance in tumors. Documented time point: before trial treatment. Priming of first-strand cDNA relied on TRAV- and TRBV-specific primers (covering alpha and beta chains). For amplifying TCRs, the PCR ran for about 20 cycles with Phusion, which was used together with a constant-region primer and the adapter on the V primers. TCRdb reanalysed the reads using MiXCR and keeps one entry per CDR3 protein. The sample consists of tens of thousands of distinct CDR3 sequences, 18% of them appearing once. The specimen comprised PBMCs, sampled before treatment. These receptors all come from a male donor with prostate cancer.

This clonotype was detected many times. This rearrangement joins TRBV5-4 to TRBJ2-3, with D tentatively TRBD2 (6 bases). Trimming took off 4 bases at V and 0 bases at J, with 18 bases between the two ends. This CDR3 is 17 amino acids long. Germline-derived CDR1 and CDR2 are SGHNT and YYREEE (reference sequence). CDR3 in DNA: TGTGCCAGCAGCCCTCCCGAGGGAGGATTTAGCACAGATACGCAGTATTTT. Its protein is CASSPPEGGFSTDTQYF. The whole variable domain, filled in from reference TRBV5-4 and TRBJ2-3, reads ETGVTQSPTHLIKTRGQQVTLRCSSQSGHNTVSWYQQALGQGPQFIFQYYREEENGRGNFPPRFSGLQFPNYSSELNVNALELDDSALYLCASSPPEGGFSTDTQYFGPGTRLTVL.

Ten or more counts support this clonotype. The chain employs TRBV29-1 and TRBJ2-7, with 7 bases matching TRBD1. The CDR3 loop spans 14 amino acids. CDR1 is SQVTM, CDR2 ANQGSEA, per germline. V was clipped by 5 bases and J by 4 bases; unmatched bases: 11. CDR3 coding DNA: TGCAGCGTTTACTTTGGGACAGAATTGTACGAGCAGTACTTC. It specifies CSVYFGTELYEQYF.

This clonotype was counted ten times or more. V usage is TRBV20-1 and J usage is TRBJ2-2, with a possible D match to TRBD2 (6 bases). Trimming stripped 6 bases from V and 1 base from J, with 12 bases between. This CDR3 is 14 amino acids long. Germline-derived CDR1 and CDR2 are DFQATT and SNEGSKA (reference sequence). The CDR3 is CSAPAGGNTGELFF. CDR3 bases: TGCAGTGCCCCGGCCGGGGGGAACACCGGGGAGCTGTTTTTT.

This clonotype showed up many times. V gene TRBV19 combines with J gene TRBJ1-1, with 8 nucleotides matching TRBD1. Germline trimming cut 5 bases from V and 1 base from J; bases unmatched to any gene: 18. The CDR3 is made up of 19 amino acids. The germline CDR1 and CDR2 sequences are LNHDA and SQIVND (reference sequence). As DNA, the CDR3 is TGTGCCAGTAGTCTCTCCCCGGACAGGGAGGCGTGGGAGAACACTGAAGCTTTCTTT. It encodes CASSLSPDREAWENTEAFF.

This clonotype was observed many times. The chain carries TRBV7-9 and TRBJ1-5, with 9 bases aligning to TRBD1. CDR1 is SEHNR and CDR2 is FQNEAQ in the germline V gene (reference sequence). The CDR3 length is 17 residues. V dropped 1 base and J dropped 7; count of bases not matched to a gene: 11. The CDR3 DNA reads as TGTGCCAGCAGCTTAGTTCAGGTACAGGGGGCGGAGCAGCCCCAGCATTTT. Protein product: CASSLVQVQGAEQPQHF.

This clonotype was seen many times. CDR3 residues: CASSLNTEAFF. CDR3 in DNA: TGTGCCAGCAGCCTCAACACTGAAGCTTTCTTT. This sequence joins TRBV13 and TRBJ1-1; D is unclear. The length of the CDR3 is 11 residues. Trimming took off 5 bases at V and 2 bases at J, with 3 bases between the two ends. Germline V lookup: CDR1 PRHDT, CDR2 FYEKMQ (reference sequence).

This clonotype appeared once. This chain joins TRBV5-1 and TRBJ1-4; weak D call: TRBD1 (6 bases). V dropped 4 bases and J dropped 0 bases, with 16 bases sitting between them. Germline V CDR1 and CDR2: SGHRS, YFSETQ. The CDR3 is made up of 17 amino acids. The CDR3 reads CASSPSRTAATNEKLFF. The CDR3 nucleotides read TGCGCCAGCAGCCCATCAAGGACAGCCGCAACTAATGAAAAACTGTTTTTT.

This clonotype has at least ten counts. The rearrangement joins TRBV18 to TRBJ2-3, with TRBD2 matching 7 bases. The CDR3 spans 15 residues. V dropped 8 bases and J dropped 3; count of bases not matched to a gene: 11. Germline V CDR1 and CDR2: KGHSH, LQKENI. The CDR3 DNA reads TGTGCCAGCAGCCCGAGGACGGGGGGAACAGATACGCAGTATTTT. This sequence encodes CASSPRTGGTDTQYF. The full variable domain, rest sourced from reference TRBV18 and TRBJ2-3, is NAGVMQNPRHLVRRRGQEARLRCSPMKGHSHVYWYRQLPEEGLKFMVYLQKENIIDESGMPKERFSAEFPKEGPSILRIQQVVRGDSAAYFCASSPRTGGTDTQYFGPGTRLTVL.

This clonotype was detected ten times or more. This chain joins TRBV4-1 and TRBJ2-1, with TRBD2 matching 9 bases. CDR3 size: 15 residues. The V gene's germline CDR1 is MGHRA and CDR2 YSYEKL. J gave up 8 bases and V 4 bases, and 9 bases lay outside the gene matches. The CDR3 region has the DNA TGCGCCAGCAGCCCTCGCGGGGGGGGGGCACATGAGCAGTTCTTC. This gives the protein CASSPRGGGAHEQFF.

This clonotype was observed at least ten times. This chain joins TRBV10-3 and TRBJ1-3, with 8 nucleotides matching TRBD1. The junction had 10 bases not matched to a gene; V was cut back by 6 bases and J by 3 bases. The length of the CDR3 is 16 residues. The germline CDR1 and CDR2 sequences are ENHRY and SYGVKD. The CDR3 sequence is CAIRENDRGGGNTIYF. As DNA, the CDR3 is TGTGCCATCAGGGAAAACGACAGGGGAGGTGGAAACACCATATATTTT.

This clonotype was found many times. The rearrangement uses TRBV6-5 and TRBJ2-1; 11 nucleotides match TRBD1. From germline, CDR1 is MNHEY and CDR2 SVGAGI. The CDR3 extends over 15 amino acids. V lost 6 bases to trimming and J lost 5 bases; unmatched junction nucleotides: 6. CDR3 amino acids: CASRLGQGVNNEQFF. The CDR3 DNA is TGTGCCAGCAGGTTGGGACAGGGGGTTAACAATGAGCAGTTCTTC.

This clonotype was observed many times. V usage is TRBV7-2 and J usage is TRBJ2-3, with 10 bases fitting TRBD2. Germline CDR1 is SGHTA and CDR2 is FQGNSA. V shed 4 bases, J shed 3 bases, and the junction held 16 bases outside the gene matches. The CDR3 consists of 19 residues. The CDR3 DNA follows: TGTGCCAGCAGCTCCGAGGGGGCTAGCGGGGGTTTAAGGACAGATACGCAGTATTTT. This encodes CASSSEGASGGLRTDTQYF. Full variable domain (missing parts from reference TRBV7-2 and TRBJ2-3): GAGVSQSPSNKVTEKGKDVELRCDPISGHTALYWYRQSLGQGLEFLIYFQGNSAPDKSGLPSDRFSAERTGGSVSTLTIQRTQQEDSAVYLCASSSEGASGGLRTDTQYFGPGTRLTVL.

This chain connects TRBV14 to TRBJ2-7, with 7 bases that match TRBD1. The germline gives CDR1 SGHDN, CDR2 FVKESK. V lost 2 bases and J lost 3; bases outside the gene matches: 7. The CDR3 sequence is 15 residues long. CDR3 sequence: CASSQRGQEFYEQYF. The CDR3 DNA is TGTGCCAGCAGCCAAAGAGGACAGGAATTCTACGAGCAGTACTTC. Together with reference TRBV14 and TRBJ2-7, the CDR3 gives the full variable domain: EAGVTQFPSHSVIEKGQTVTLRCDPISGHDNLYWYRRVMGKEIKFLLHFVKESKQDESGMPNNRFLAERTGGTYSTLKVQPAELEDSGVYFCASSQRGQEFYEQYFGPGTRLTVT.

This clonotype was seen at least ten times. The chain is built from TRBV9 and TRBJ2-7; no firm D call. The germline CDR1 and CDR2 sequences are SGDLS and YYNGEE. Between the trimmed V and J ends, which lost 0 bases and 3 bases, there was a span of 13 bases. This CDR3 spans 15 amino acids. CDR3: CASSVAGRPNYEQYF. DNA for the CDR3: TGTGCCAGCAGCGTAGCGGGCAGGCCGAACTACGAGCAGTACTTC.

This clonotype was counted at least ten times. The chain is built from TRBV4-1 and TRBJ1-3; TRBD1 aligns across 9 bases. Germline V gene lookup returns CDR1 MGHRA and CDR2 YSYEKL. The CDR3 extends over 15 amino acids. The V segment lost 6 bases and the J segment 3 bases; nucleotides outside the gene matches: 6. Written as DNA, the CDR3 is TGCGCCAGCAGGTTCCGGGACAGGGTTGGAAACACCATATATTTT. Translated, it gives CASRFRDRVGNTIYF.

V and J are TRBV10-2 and TRBJ2-2; 11 bases fit TRBD2. Germline V gene data show CDR1 as WSHSY and CDR2 as SAAADI. The length of the CDR3 is 15 residues. J was trimmed by 7 bases and V by 4 bases; bases with no gene match: 5. CDR3 amino acids: CASSGLAGPLGELFF. The CDR3 DNA reads as TGCGCCAGCAGTGGACTAGCGGGGCCACTCGGGGAGCTGTTTTTT.

The chain uses TRBV6-8 and TRBJ2-7; 7 nucleotides match TRBD1. The CDR3 sequence is 14 residues long. V trimming: 4 bases; J trimming: 2 bases; junction bases outside the gene matches: 5. Germline V lookup: CDR1 MNHGY, CDR2 SAAAGT. CDR3 nucleotides: TGTGCCAGCAGTTCCTTTGACAGGGCCTACGAGCAGTACTTC. Translation gives CASSSFDRAYEQYF.

Ten or more counts support this clonotype. The gene calls are TRBV5-5 and TRBJ1-2; 10 bases map to TRBD1. J gave up 1 base and V 5 bases, and 8 bases lay outside the gene matches. The CDR3 is made up of 16 amino acids. Germline V gene data show CDR1 as SGHKS and CDR2 as YYEKEE (reference sequence). The DNA of the CDR3 is TGTGCCAGCAGATACACCGGGACAGGGGTTAACTATGGCTACACCTTC. Its translation: CASRYTGTGVNYGYTF.

This clonotype has a count of ten or more. This chain links TRBV2 with TRBJ1-5, with D possibly TRBD1 on 5 matching bases. Germline CDR1 reads SNHLY; CDR2 reads FYNNEI. The CDR3 runs 14 residues. V was trimmed by 6 bases and J by 7 bases, leaving 16 bases between them. CDR3 residues: CASRALRGEQPQHF. CDR3 coding DNA: TGTGCCAGCAGGGCCTTGAGGGGTGAACAGCCCCAGCATTTT.

This clonotype came up many times. The V gene is TRBV18, the J gene TRBJ2-5; 8 positions agree with TRBD1. Germline V lookup: CDR1 KGHSH, CDR2 LQKENI. V was clipped by 4 bases and J by 2 bases; unmatched bases: 9. This CDR3 spans 16 amino acids. The CDR3, as DNA: TGTGCCAGCTCACGTAATACGGACAGGGTACAAGAGACCCAGTACTTC. Protein product: CASSRNTDRVQETQYF.

This clonotype was found many times. In DNA, the CDR3 is TGTGCCAGCAGCCAGTACAGGACCACGAACACTGAAGCTTTCTTT. Translated, it gives CASSQYRTTNTEAFF. V gene TRBV3-1 combines with J gene TRBJ1-1; D may be TRBD1 (5 bases). The CDR3 has 15 residues. V was cut by 3 bases and J by 1 base, with 12 bases left in between. The germline CDR1 and CDR2 sequences are LGHDT and YNNKEL (reference sequence).

Comment on this clonotype: The DNA is left out, because the CDR3 cannot be placed on it with certainty; the CDR3 is given as TCRdb lists it. The chain links TRBV5-5 to TRBJ2-2; TRBD1, the table's D call, was not compared with the DNA. 18 amino acids form the CDR3, both terminal residues included. Germline values: CDR1 SGHKS, CDR2 YYEKEE (reference sequence). The CDR3 region is CASSREQGTTNTGELFFF.